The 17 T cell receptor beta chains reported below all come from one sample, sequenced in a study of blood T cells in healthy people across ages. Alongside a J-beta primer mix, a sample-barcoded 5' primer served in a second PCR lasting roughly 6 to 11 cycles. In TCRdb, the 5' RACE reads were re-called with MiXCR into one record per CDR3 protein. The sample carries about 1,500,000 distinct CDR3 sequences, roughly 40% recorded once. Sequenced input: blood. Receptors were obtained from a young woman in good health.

The CDR3 nucleotides read TGTGCCAGCAGGACTACTATCAACACCGGGGAGCTGTTTTTT. Translation: CASRTTINTGELFF. The gene calls are TRBV28 and TRBJ2-2; tentatively, D is TRBD2 (5 bases). CDR1 is MDHEN, CDR2 SYDVKM, per germline. The CDR3 covers 14 residues. The ends were cut back, 6 bases at V and 2 bases at J, with 10 bases in the middle.

In DNA, the CDR3 is TGTGCCAGCAGCTTCATAAGGGTATCCGGGGCCAACGTCCTGACTTTC. This gives the protein CASSFIRVSGANVLTF. This chain uses TRBV7-2 with TRBJ2-6; D unclear. The CDR3 has 16 amino acids. V was shortened by 3 bases and J by 4 bases, with 13 bases between the two germline ends. CDR1 and CDR2 (germline): SGHTA, FQGNSA.

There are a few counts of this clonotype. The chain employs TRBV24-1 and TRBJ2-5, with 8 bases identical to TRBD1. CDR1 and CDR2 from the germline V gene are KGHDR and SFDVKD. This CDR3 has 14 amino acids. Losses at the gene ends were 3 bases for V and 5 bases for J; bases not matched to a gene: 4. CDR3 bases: TGTGCCACCAGTGATGCGACAGGGGAGGAGACCCAGTACTTC. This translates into CATSDATGEETQYF.

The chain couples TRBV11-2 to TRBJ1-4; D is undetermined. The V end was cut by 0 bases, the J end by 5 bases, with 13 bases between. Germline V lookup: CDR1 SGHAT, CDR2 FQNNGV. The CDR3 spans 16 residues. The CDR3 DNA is TGTGCCAGCAGCTTAGATGGAGCTGGTGGAAATGAAAAACTGTTTTTT. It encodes CASSLDGAGGNEKLFF.

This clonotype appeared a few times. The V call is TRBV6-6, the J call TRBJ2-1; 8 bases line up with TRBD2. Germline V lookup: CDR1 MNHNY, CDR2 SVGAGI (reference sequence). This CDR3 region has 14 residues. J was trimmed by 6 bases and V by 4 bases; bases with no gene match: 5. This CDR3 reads CASSWTSSLNEQFF. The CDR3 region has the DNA TGTGCCAGCAGTTGGACTAGCTCCCTCAATGAGCAGTTCTTC.

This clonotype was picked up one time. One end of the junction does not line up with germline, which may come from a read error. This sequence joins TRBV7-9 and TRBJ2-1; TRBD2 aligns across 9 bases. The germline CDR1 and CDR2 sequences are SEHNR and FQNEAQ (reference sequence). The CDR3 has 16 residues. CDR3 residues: CASSSAGTSPYDEQFF. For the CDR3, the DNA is TGTGCCAGCAGTTCTGCTGGGACTAGCCCCTACGATGAGCAGTTCTTC.

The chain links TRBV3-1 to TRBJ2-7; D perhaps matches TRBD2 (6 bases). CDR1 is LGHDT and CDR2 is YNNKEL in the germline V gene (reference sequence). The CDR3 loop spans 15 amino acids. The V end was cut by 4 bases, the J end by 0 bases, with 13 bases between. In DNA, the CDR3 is TGTGCCAGCAGCCGGACGGGACTGATCTCCTACGAGCAGTACTTC. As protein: CASSRTGLISYEQYF.

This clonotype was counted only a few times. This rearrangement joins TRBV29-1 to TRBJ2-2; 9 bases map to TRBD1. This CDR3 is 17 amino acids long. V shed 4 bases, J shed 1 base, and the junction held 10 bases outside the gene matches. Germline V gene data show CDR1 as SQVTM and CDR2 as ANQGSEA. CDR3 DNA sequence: TGCAGCGTTGTGCTCCCCCAGGGACAGGGGAACACCGGGGAGCTGTTTTTT. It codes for CSVVLPQGQGNTGELFF.

Here the CDR3 reads CASRPSGRVNNEQYF. The CDR3 DNA is TGTGCCAGCAGACCTAGCGGGAGGGTGAACAATGAGCAGTACTTC. This chain connects TRBV7-2 to TRBJ2-7; TRBD2 agrees at 12 bases. Germline-derived CDR1 and CDR2 are SGHTA and FQGNSA. The CDR3 totals 15 residues. With 6 bases clipped from V and 7 bases from J, the junction kept 10 bases outside the gene matches.

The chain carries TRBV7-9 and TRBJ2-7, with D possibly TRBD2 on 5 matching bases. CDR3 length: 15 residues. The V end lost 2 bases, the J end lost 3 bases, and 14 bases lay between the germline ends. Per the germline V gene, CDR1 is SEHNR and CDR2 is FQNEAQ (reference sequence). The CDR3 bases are TGTGCCAGCAGCTTACAGTTGGCTAGCAACTACGAGCAGTACTTC. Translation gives CASSLQLASNYEQYF.

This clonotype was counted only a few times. The CDR3 is CATSPDSADTQYF. CDR3 bases: TGTGCCACCTCCCCCGATTCCGCAGATACGCAGTATTTT. The rearrangement uses TRBV6-2 or TRBV6-3 and TRBJ2-3, with no clear D. V was clipped by 10 bases and J by 4 bases, with 15 bases between them. There are 13 residues in the CDR3. Germline CDR1 reads MNHEY; CDR2 reads SVGEGT.

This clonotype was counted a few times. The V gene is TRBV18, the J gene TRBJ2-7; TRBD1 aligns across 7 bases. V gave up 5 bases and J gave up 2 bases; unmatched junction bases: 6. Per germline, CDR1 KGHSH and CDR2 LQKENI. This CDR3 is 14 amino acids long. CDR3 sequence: CASSGPGTAYEQYF. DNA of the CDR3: TGTGCCAGCTCAGGACCCGGGACAGCCTACGAGCAGTACTTC.

The CDR3 reads CSATKGVLDTQYF. The CDR3 nucleotides are TGCAGTGCGACAAAGGGGGTTTTGGATACGCAGTATTTT. The J gene is TRBJ2-3, the V gene TRBV20-1; maybe TRBD1 (6 bases). Trimming stripped 6 bases from V and 6 bases from J, with 16 bases between. From germline, CDR1 is DFQATT and CDR2 SNEGSKA (reference sequence). CDR3 length equals 13 residues.

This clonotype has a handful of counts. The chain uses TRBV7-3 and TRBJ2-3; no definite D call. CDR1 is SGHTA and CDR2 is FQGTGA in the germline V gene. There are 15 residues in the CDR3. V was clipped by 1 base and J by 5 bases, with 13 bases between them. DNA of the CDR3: TGTGCCAGCAGCTTAAATGGGATGGGTGGAGATACGCAGTATTTT. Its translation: CASSLNGMGGDTQYF. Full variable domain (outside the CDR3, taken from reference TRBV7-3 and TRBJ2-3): GAGVSQTPSNKVTEKGKYVELRCDPISGHTALYWYRQSLGQGPEFLIYFQGTGAADDSGLPNDRFFAVRPEGSVSTLKIQRTERGDSAVYLCASSLNGMGGDTQYFGPGTRLTVL.

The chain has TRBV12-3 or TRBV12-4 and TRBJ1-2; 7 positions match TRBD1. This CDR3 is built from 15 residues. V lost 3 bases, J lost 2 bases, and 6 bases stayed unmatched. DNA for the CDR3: TGTGCCAGCAGTTTTGCCGGGACAGCCAACTATGGCTACACCTTC. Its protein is CASSFAGTANYGYTF.

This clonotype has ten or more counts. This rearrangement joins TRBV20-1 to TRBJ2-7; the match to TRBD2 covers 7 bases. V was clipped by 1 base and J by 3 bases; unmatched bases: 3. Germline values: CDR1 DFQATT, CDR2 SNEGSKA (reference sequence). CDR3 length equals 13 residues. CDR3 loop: CSARGLADYEQYF. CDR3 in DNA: TGCAGTGCTAGAGGGCTAGCGGACTACGAGCAGTACTTC.

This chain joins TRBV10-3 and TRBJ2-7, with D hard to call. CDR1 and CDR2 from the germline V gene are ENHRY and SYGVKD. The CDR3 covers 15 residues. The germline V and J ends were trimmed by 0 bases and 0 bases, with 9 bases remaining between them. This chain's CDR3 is CAISESFASSYEQYF. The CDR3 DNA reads TGTGCCATCAGTGAGTCATTTGCCAGCTCCTACGAGCAGTACTTC.